The 10 T cell receptor beta chains below come from one sample, sequenced in a study of T cell responses to AZD1222 COVID-19 vaccine. The table came from immunoSEQ multiplex PCR; TCRdb's copy has only in-frame clones and leaves some out. The sample carries 95,000 to 150,000 clones, 90% recorded once. Sequencing was performed on peripheral blood, taken on day 0 of AZD1222 vaccination. Receptors were obtained from an adult in good health.

This rearrangement joins TRBV10-3 to TRBJ2-1; TRBD1 is a possible D gene (5 bases). CDR1 and CDR2 from the germline V gene are ENHRY and SYGVKD. V gave up 3 bases and J gave up 0 bases, with 18 bases separating them. This CDR3 region has 18 residues. CDR3 nucleotide sequence: TGTGCCATCAGTGATACGAAGACAGAACACCGCTCCTACAATGAGCAGTTCTTC. Protein product: CAISDTKTEHRSYNEQFF.

In DNA form, the CDR3 reads TGTGCCAGCATTACGGGACAGGGATTCACCGGGGAGCTGTTTTTT. Residues: CASITGQGFTGELFF. V and J are TRBV6-5 and TRBJ2-2; TRBD1 aligns across 9 bases. CDR1 is MNHEY, CDR2 SVGAGI, per germline. The CDR3 runs 15 residues. The V gene end was trimmed by 7 bases and the J gene end by 4 bases; junction bases not matched to a gene: 7.

The rearrangement uses TRBV6-6 and TRBJ1-5, with 7 nucleotides matching TRBD1. There are 14 residues in the CDR3. CDR1 and CDR2 (germline): MNHNY, SVGAGI (reference sequence). V shed 7 bases, J shed 3 bases, and the junction held 6 bases outside the gene matches. The CDR3 bases are TGTGCCAGCAAGACAGGGACAGACAATCAGCCCCAGCATTTT. This gives the protein CASKTGTDNQPQHF.

The chain employs TRBV7-8 and TRBJ1-5; TRBD1 might be the D (6 bases). This CDR3 has 16 amino acids. V dropped 5 bases and J dropped 1 base, with 15 bases sitting between them. In germline, CDR1 is SGHVS, CDR2 FQNEAQ. In nucleotides, the CDR3 is TGTGCCAGCAGCCCCACGACAGGCTTAAGCAATCAGCCCCAGCATTTT. Its translation is CASSPTTGLSNQPQHF.

The chain combines TRBV7-6 with TRBJ1-4; D is uncertain. This CDR3 has 16 amino acids. The germline V and J ends were trimmed by 5 bases and 8 bases, with 21 bases remaining between them. The V gene's germline CDR1 is SGHVS and CDR2 FNYEAQ. The DNA of the CDR3 is TGTGCCAGCAGCCCCATGTACAGTGGAGGTCGAGAAAAACTGTTTTTT. The encoded protein is CASSPMYSGGREKLFF. The full variable domain, in which reference TRBV7-6 and TRBJ1-4 provide the parts outside the CDR3, is GAGVSQSPRYKVTKRGQDVALRCDPISGHVSLYWYRQALGQGPEFLTYFNYEAQQDKSGLPNDRFSAERPEGSISTLTIQRTEQRDSAMYRCASSPMYSGGREKLFFGSGTQLSVL.

The V call is TRBV11-3, the J call TRBJ2-5, with 12 bases matching TRBD1. V was clipped by 5 bases and J by 5 bases; unmatched bases: 9. This CDR3 is built from 16 residues. Germline CDR1 reads SGHNT; CDR2 reads YENEEA. The CDR3 here is CASSTGGQGAAETQYF. CDR3 nucleotides: TGTGCCAGCAGCACCGGGGGACAGGGGGCGGCGGAGACCCAGTACTTC.

V gene TRBV28 combines with J gene TRBJ2-1, with 8 bases aligning to TRBD1. This CDR3 is 14 amino acids long. Germline CDR1 MDHEN, CDR2 SYDVKM. Trimming at V came to 5 bases and at J to 2 bases, leaving 2 bases not matched to a gene. CDR3: CASSTGGAYNEQFF. The CDR3, as DNA: TGTGCCAGCAGTACAGGGGGTGCCTACAATGAGCAGTTCTTC.

This rearrangement joins TRBV30 to TRBJ1-2; D gene unclear. The length of the CDR3 is 11 residues. Germline V gives CDR1 GTSNPN, CDR2 SVGIG (reference sequence). V gave up 0 bases and J gave up 8 bases, with 7 bases separating them. The CDR3 DNA follows: TGTGCCTGGAGTGTAGGCAGGGGCTACACCTTC. Its translation: CAWSVGRGYTF. The full variable domain, its missing parts supplied by reference TRBV30 and TRBJ1-2, is SQTIHQWPATLVQPVGSPLSLECTVEGTSNPNLYWYRQAAGRGLQLLFYSVGIGQISSEVPQNLSASRPQDRQFILSSKKLLLSDSGFYLCAWSVGRGYTFGSGTRLTVV.

The gene calls are TRBV7-2 and TRBJ1-4; the D gene is possibly TRBD1 (6 bases). Germline V lookup: CDR1 SGHTA, CDR2 FQGNSA. Trimming removed 4 bases from V and 12 bases from J, with 21 bases in between. The CDR3 is 15 amino acids. The CDR3 loop reads CASSSWDTTGKELFF. CDR3 nucleotides: TGTGCCAGCAGCTCCTGGGACACCACTGGGAAGGAACTGTTTTTT. Filled out from reference TRBV7-2 and TRBJ1-4, the complete variable domain reads GAGVSQSPSNKVTEKGKDVELRCDPISGHTALYWYRQSLGQGLEFLIYFQGNSAPDKSGLPSDRFSAERTGGSVSTLTIQRTQQEDSAVYLCASSSWDTTGKELFFGSGTQLSVL.

This chain joins TRBV27 and TRBJ1-1; unclear D gene. CDR1 MNHEY and CDR2 SMNVEV come from the germline V gene (reference sequence). The germline V and J ends were trimmed by 5 bases and 5 bases, with 15 bases remaining between them. The CDR3 is 14 amino acids. The CDR3 nucleotides read TGTGCCAGCAGTGTCGTGGGAACAAGGACTGAAGCTTTCTTT. Translating it yields CASSVVGTRTEAFF.